One and the same sample provided the 12 T cell receptor beta chains below, sequenced in a study of OX40 agonist ivuxolimab in advanced cancers. Using immunoSEQ multiplex PCR, the repertoire was profiled, and TCRdb retains in-frame clones only, with some absent. The table lists approximately 91,000 clones, roughly 85% of them singletons. The sample here was CD4+ or CD8+ T cells sorted from blood, taken in a trial of the OX40 agonist ivuxolimab. Source of these receptors: an adult with an advanced solid tumor such as melanoma, head and neck, liver or kidney cancer.

This chain joins TRBV2 and TRBJ1-4; D is unresolved. This CDR3 region has 14 residues. Germline CDR1 SNHLY, CDR2 FYNNEI. Trimming took 7 bases from V and 0 from J, leaving 9 bases between them. CDR3 region: CASISEATNEKLFF. Here the CDR3 DNA reads TGTGCCAGCATATCAGAAGCAACTAATGAAAAACTGTTTTTT.

This clone was detected once. The chain links TRBV28 to TRBJ2-4, with D maybe TRBD2 (5 bases). Trimming left V 7 bases short and J 0 bases short, with 22 bases between. Germline V gene lookup returns CDR1 MDHEN and CDR2 SYDVKM. The CDR3 is 18 residues long. CDR3 sequence: CASNTGISLDLAKNIQYF. For the CDR3, the DNA is TGTGCCAGCAACACCGGGATCTCTCTCGACTTAGCCAAAAACATTCAGTACTTC.

The chain is built from TRBV5-1 and TRBJ2-1, with 7 bases fitting TRBD2. This CDR3 contains 16 residues. Germline V lookup: CDR1 SGHRS, CDR2 YFSETQ. J lost 4 bases, V lost 5 bases, and 12 bases had no gene match. The CDR3 DNA reads as TGCGCCAGCAGGCGGTCATTAGCGGGCCATTACAATGAGCAGTTCTTC. Translating it yields CASRRSLAGHYNEQFF.

V usage is TRBV2 and J usage is TRBJ1-2, with 7 bases matching TRBD1. Trimming took 6 bases from V and 4 from J; bases not matched to a gene: 8. The CDR3 runs to 14 residues. The germline CDR1 and CDR2 sequences are SNHLY and FYNNEI. This CDR3 is CASSPRTGPYGYTF. In DNA, the CDR3 is TGTGCCAGCAGCCCTAGGACAGGACCCTATGGCTACACCTTC.

This clone is a singleton in its sample. The CDR3 DNA sequence: TGTGCCAGCAGCTTACAGGGGAGTAGGTATGGCTACACCTTC. It translates to CASSLQGSRYGYTF. This chain connects TRBV5-5 to TRBJ1-2, with TRBD1 matching 7 bases. J lost 5 bases, V lost 2 bases, and 6 bases had no gene match. The germline gives CDR1 SGHKS, CDR2 YYEKEE (reference sequence). The CDR3 loop spans 14 amino acids. The full variable domain, its missing parts supplied by reference TRBV5-5 and TRBJ1-2, is DAGVTQSPTHLIKTRGQQVTLRCSPISGHKSVSWYQQVLGQGPQFIFQYYEKEERGRGNFPDRFSARQFPNYSSELNVNALLLGDSALYLCASSLQGSRYGYTFGSGTRLTVV.

This clone was counted between two and nine times. Other DNA variants within this sample encode the same CDR3. This chain joins TRBV4-3 and TRBJ1-1; D remains unclear. The CDR3 contains 15 residues. The germline V gene has CDR1 LGHNA and CDR2 YSLEER. The V end lost 1 base, the J end lost 1 base, and 10 bases lay between the germline ends. CDR3 nucleotide sequence: TGCGCCAGCAGCCAAGCTTTAGGAGGGAACACTGAAGCTTTCTTT. This translates into CASSQALGGNTEAFF.

This chain uses TRBV19 with TRBJ2-5; D gene ambiguous. V lost 4 bases to trimming and J lost 1 base, with 10 bases between them. Germline V gives CDR1 LNHDA, CDR2 SQIVND (reference sequence). The CDR3 is 14 residues long. The CDR3 sequence: CASSKMGSQETQYF. The CDR3 nucleotides are TGTGCCAGTAGTAAAATGGGCAGCCAAGAGACCCAGTACTTC.

The chain uses TRBV11-2 and TRBJ1-3; D is ambiguous. V lost 1 base and J lost 3, with 1 base in between. Germline V gene data show CDR1 as SGHAT and CDR2 as FQNNGV. This CDR3 has 12 residues. CDR3 amino acids: CASSLGGNTIYF. CDR3 in DNA: TGTGCCAGCAGCTTAGGTGGAAACACCATATATTTT.

The chain carries TRBV4-3 and TRBJ1-6; unclear D gene. This CDR3 region has 14 residues. Deletions cut 4 bases from V and 6 bases from J, with 10 bases between. Per the germline V gene, CDR1 is LGHNA and CDR2 is YSLEER. The CDR3 here is CASSPQTTNSPLHF. For the CDR3, the DNA is TGCGCCAGCAGCCCGCAGACGACTAATTCACCCCTCCACTTT.

The rearrangement links TRBV5-1 to TRBJ1-3; a weak D match, TRBD1 (6 bases). Germline CDR1 and CDR2: SGHRS and YFSETQ. V was cut by 1 base and J by 2 bases, with 10 bases left in between. The CDR3 covers 15 residues. The CDR3 reads CASSLSGATGNTIYF. The CDR3 nucleotides read TGCGCCAGCAGCTTGTCAGGGGCTACTGGAAACACCATATATTTT.

The chain employs TRBV5-1 and TRBJ2-4; D is possibly TRBD2 (6 bases). The germline V and J ends were trimmed by 4 bases and 0 bases, with 14 bases remaining between them. Germline lookup yields CDR1 SGHRS and CDR2 YFSETQ. The CDR3 contains 16 residues. CDR3 nucleotide sequence: TGCGCCAGCAGCCGGGAGTCTGGTCTAGCCAAAAACATTCAGTACTTC. It encodes CASSRESGLAKNIQYF.

The chain carries TRBV4-1 and TRBJ2-3; the D is unclear. This CDR3 spans 12 amino acids. V lost 0 bases and J lost 8, with 6 bases in between. CDR1 and CDR2 (germline): MGHRA, YSYEKL. The CDR3 region is CASSQDSGTQYF. Here the CDR3 DNA reads TGCGCCAGCAGCCAAGATTCTGGTACGCAGTATTTT.